The 14 T cell receptor beta chains below all came from one sample that was sequenced in a study of CD8 T cells in ankylosing spondylitis. These receptors' targets are unknown. The study, taken as a whole, reports: Made up of fewer than 10 highly homologous variants, a TCR beta motif appeared characteristic of ankylosing spondylitis blood.

TCRdb analysed the 5' RACE reads with MiXCR anew, one entry per CDR3 protein. The sample contains roughly 450,000 distinct CDR3 sequences, 25% to 30% of which appear only once. The sample consisted of blood, either unsorted or a sorted T cell fraction (not recorded which). The receptor source for this set is a male donor with ankylosing spondylitis.

The rearrangement links TRBV5-1 to TRBJ2-1; 7 bases line up with TRBD1. The CDR3 spans 14 residues. The ends lost 4 bases at V and 6 bases at J; junction bases unmatched: 7. The germline V gene has CDR1 SGHRS and CDR2 YFSETQ. The CDR3 nucleotides read TGCGCCAGCAGCGTCTCGGGACAGAGCAATGAGCAGTTCTTC. This sequence encodes CASSVSGQSNEQFF.

This clonotype was seen only a few times. The chain combines TRBV7-2 with TRBJ2-2; the D is unclear. CDR3 length: 13 residues. From germline, CDR1 is SGHTA and CDR2 FQGNSA. V lost 4 bases, J lost 4 bases, and 7 bases lay in between. Here the CDR3 DNA reads TGTGCCAGCAGCTCTTCCTCCACCGGGGAGCTGTTTTTT. This sequence encodes CASSSSSTGELFF.

V gene TRBV5-1 combines with J gene TRBJ2-1; 12 nucleotides agree with TRBD2. CDR3 length: 15 amino acids. V lost 1 base, J lost 9 bases, and 5 bases stayed unmatched. The germline V gene encodes CDR1 SGHRS and CDR2 YFSETQ. CDR3 loop: CASSLLAGGSGEQFF. The CDR3 DNA reads TGCGCCAGCAGCTTGCTAGCGGGAGGGTCCGGTGAGCAGTTCTTC.

The chain carries TRBV3-1 and TRBJ1-2; D gene unclear. The CDR3 spans 11 residues. Per germline, CDR1 LGHDT and CDR2 YNNKEL (reference sequence). The V end was cut by 3 bases, the J end by 6 bases, with 5 bases between. CDR3: CASSHSDGYTF. The DNA for the CDR3 is TGTGCCAGCAGCCACTCTGATGGCTACACCTTC.

This clonotype turned up a few times. V and J are TRBV20-1 and TRBJ2-7, with TRBD1 identical over 8 bases. Looked up from germline, CDR1 is DFQATT and CDR2 is SNEGSKA (reference sequence). After removal of 7 bases from V and 2 bases from J, the junction contained 1 base not matched to a gene. The CDR3 length is 11 residues. The CDR3 here is CSVDRAYEQYF. Written as DNA, the CDR3 is TGCAGTGTGGACAGGGCCTACGAGCAGTACTTC.

The chain links TRBV29-1 to TRBJ2-5; the D gene is possibly TRBD1 (6 bases). This CDR3 contains 15 residues. V lost 5 bases and J lost 1, with 17 bases in between. The germline V gene has CDR1 SQVTM and CDR2 ANQGSEA. The CDR3 coding sequence is TGCAGCGTTTTCCCCAACAGGGCACTCCAAGAGACCCAGTACTTC. Translating it yields CSVFPNRALQETQYF.

In this sample, this clonotype turned up a few times. V and J are TRBV11-2 and TRBJ2-7; 7 positions agree with TRBD1. CDR1 is SGHAT and CDR2 is FQNNGV in the germline V gene. Trimming removed 5 bases from V and 2 bases from J; junction bases left unmatched: 9. This CDR3 region has 15 residues. CDR3 sequence (DNA): TGTGCCAGCAGCCCCCGGACAGGCCGAACCTACGAGCAGTACGTC. Its translation: CASSPRTGRTYEQYV.

The chain combines TRBV19 with TRBJ2-5, with 7 bases identical to TRBD1. The germline CDR1 and CDR2 sequences are LNHDA and SQIVND (reference sequence). There are 14 residues in the CDR3. V trimming: 7 bases; J trimming: 7 bases; junction bases outside the gene matches: 12. The chain's CDR3 is CASTISGTEVTQYF. Here the CDR3 DNA reads TGTGCCAGTACCATCTCCGGGACAGAGGTGACCCAGTACTTC.

V usage is TRBV24-1 and J usage is TRBJ1-1, with D unresolved. Deletions cut 6 bases from V and 0 bases from J, with 16 bases between. CDR1 is KGHDR, CDR2 SFDVKD, per germline. The CDR3 is 16 residues long. The CDR3 DNA follows: TGTGCCACCAGTACTGCCCCCGGGGAGATGAACACTGAAGCTTTCTTT. It yields the protein CATSTAPGEMNTEAFF.

This clonotype was found a few times. The chain joins TRBV11-2 to TRBJ2-2; the D gene could be TRBD1 or TRBD2 (6 bases each). V lost 5 bases to trimming and J lost 5 bases, with 15 bases between them. Germline lookup yields CDR1 SGHAT and CDR2 FQNNGV. The CDR3 consists of 15 residues. The CDR3 spells CASSPWGARTGELFF. The DNA of the CDR3 is TGTGCCAGCAGCCCTTGGGGGGCGCGGACCGGGGAGCTGTTTTTT.

This clonotype was picked up many times. The chain carries TRBV12-3 or TRBV12-4 and TRBJ2-1; tentatively, D is TRBD1 (6 bases). This CDR3 is 12 amino acids long. V lost 3 bases to trimming and J lost 15 bases, with 15 bases between them. The CDR3 region is CASSLDRGGRFF. CDR3 DNA: TGTGCCAGCAGTTTGGACAGAGGAGGTCGGTTCTTC.

The rearrangement uses TRBV11-2 and TRBJ2-5; 10 bases align to TRBD2. CDR3 size: 18 residues. Germline trimming cut 2 bases from V and 2 bases from J; bases unmatched to any gene: 11. In germline, CDR1 is SGHAT, CDR2 FQNNGV. Here the CDR3 reads CASSLSGASGRWQETQYF. CDR3 nucleotide sequence: TGTGCCAGCAGCTTATCTGGGGCTAGCGGGAGATGGCAAGAGACCCAGTACTTC.

In this sample, this clonotype turned up many times. The chain couples TRBV27 to TRBJ1-3; maybe TRBD1 (5 bases). CDR3 length equals 15 residues. Deletions cut 4 bases from V and 2 bases from J, with 12 bases between. CDR1 MNHEY and CDR2 SMNVEV come from the germline V gene (reference sequence). The CDR3 loop reads CASSSRVETGNTIYF. Written as DNA, the CDR3 is TGTGCCAGCAGTTCCAGGGTGGAAACTGGAAACACCATATATTTT.

This clonotype was observed a few times. The genes are TRBV20-1 and TRBJ2-3, with 11 nucleotides matching TRBD2. V shed 0 bases, J shed 2 bases, and the junction held 13 bases outside the gene matches. The CDR3 is 19 residues long. Per the germline V gene, CDR1 is DFQATT and CDR2 is SNEGSKA (reference sequence). CDR3 DNA: TGCAGTGCTAGAGATCCATTGCTAGCGGGAGGTCTCAACACAGATACGCAGTATTTT. Translated, it gives CSARDPLLAGGLNTDTQYF.